These 23 T cell receptor beta chains share one sample of origin, sequenced in a study of cytomegalovirus exposure and HLA in healthy donors. 60 Vbeta and 13 Jbeta primers were used in PCR. Libraries were prepared by immunoSEQ multiplex PCR; TCRdb keeps only in-frame clonotypes and omits some of them. The table records 110,000 or so clones, under 85% of them present only once. The sequencing sample was made of PBMCs. The receptor source for this set is a young man in good health and CMV-seronegative.

The rearrangement uses TRBV28 and TRBJ1-2; possible D gene TRBD1, 5 bases. The CDR3 totals 14 residues. The germline V and J ends were trimmed by 5 bases and 5 bases, with 15 bases remaining between them. Germline V lookup: CDR1 MDHEN, CDR2 SYDVKM. The chain's CDR3 is CASSIPGVTYGYTF. In DNA form, the CDR3 reads TGTGCCAGCAGTATCCCGGGGGTGACGTATGGCTACACCTTC.

The CDR3 nucleotides read TGTGCCAGCAGTTCGGACAGGGCGCTAGCCAAAAACATTCAGTACTTC. This encodes CASSSDRALAKNIQYF. The V gene is TRBV6-6, the J gene TRBJ2-4, with 8 bases that match TRBD1. This CDR3 has 16 residues. V was pared by 4 bases and J by 0 bases, with 5 bases of the junction left unmatched. Per germline, CDR1 MNHNY and CDR2 SVGAGI (reference sequence).

The chain recombines TRBV6-6 with TRBJ2-7; TRBD2 matches 7 bases. The V and J ends lost 7 bases and 5 bases, in that order; junction bases with no gene match: 17. Germline CDR1 is MNHNY and CDR2 is SVGAGI (reference sequence). This CDR3 is built from 16 residues. The chain's CDR3 is CASNPLAGEAPNEQYF. In DNA, the CDR3 is TGTGCCAGCAATCCTCTGGCGGGAGAAGCTCCCAACGAGCAGTACTTC.

V usage is TRBV11-2 and J usage is TRBJ2-1; 7 nucleotides align to TRBD1. V dropped 1 base and J dropped 1; count of bases not matched to a gene: 10. This CDR3 spans 18 amino acids. Germline V CDR1 and CDR2: SGHAT, FQNNGV. The CDR3 DNA reads TGTGCCAGCAGCTTAGTTCCGGGCAGGGGGTTATCCTACAATGAGCAGTTCTTC. Its protein product is CASSLVPGRGLSYNEQFF.

This clone was recorded once. The chain joins TRBV15 to TRBJ1-5, with a tentative D call TRBD1 (6 bases). The germline gives CDR1 LNHNV, CDR2 YYDKDF (reference sequence). This CDR3 is 16 amino acids long. The V end was cut by 0 bases, the J end by 5 bases, with 14 bases between. The CDR3 DNA is TGTGCCACCAGCAGAGATCCGGACAGACCTGATCAGCCCCAGCATTTT. The encoded protein is CATSRDPDRPDQPQHF. The variable domain in full, completed from reference TRBV15 and TRBJ1-5, reads DAMVIQNPRYQVTQFGKPVTLSCSQTLNHNVMYWYQQKSSQAPKLLFHYYDKDFNNEADTPDNFQSRRPNTSFCFLDIRSPGLGDTAMYLCATSRDPDRPDQPQHFGDGTRLSIL.

The rearrangement joins TRBV5-1 to TRBJ2-1; D is uncertain. The CDR3 is made up of 12 amino acids. The germline V gene has CDR1 SGHRS and CDR2 YFSETQ. Trimming left V 2 bases short and J 10 bases short, with 10 bases between. This chain's CDR3 is CASSFGIWEQFF. The DNA for the CDR3 is TGCGCCAGCAGCTTCGGTATTTGGGAGCAGTTCTTC.

The chain has TRBV7-8 and TRBJ2-2; D perhaps matches TRBD2 (6 bases). This CDR3 spans 14 amino acids. Deletions cut 4 bases from V and 4 bases from J, with 10 bases between. Germline CDR1 SGHVS, CDR2 FQNEAQ. Here the CDR3 reads CASSYAGSTGELFF. The CDR3 DNA reads TGTGCCAGCAGCTATGCGGGGAGCACCGGGGAGCTGTTTTTT.

This sequence joins TRBV5-1 and TRBJ2-3; a weak D match, TRBD2 (5 bases). There are 12 residues in the CDR3. Germline V gene sequence: CDR1 SGHRS, CDR2 YFSETQ. The V end was cut by 0 bases, the J end by 13 bases, with 12 bases between. CDR3: CASSLGSPGEYF. The CDR3 DNA sequence: TGCGCCAGCAGCTTGGGCTCACCCGGGGAGTATTTT.

The chain recombines TRBV9 with TRBJ2-3, with TRBD2 as a possible D gene (6 bases). The ends were cut back, 4 bases at V and 4 bases at J, with 10 bases in the middle. The CDR3 is made up of 13 amino acids. Germline CDR1 SGDLS, CDR2 YYNGEE. The CDR3 DNA is TGTGCCAGCAGCCCCTCGGGGGCAGATACGCAGTATTTT. As protein: CASSPSGADTQYF.

V is TRBV30 and J is TRBJ2-1, with 11 nucleotides matching TRBD2. With V trimmed by 5 bases and J by 5 bases, 20 bases remained unmatched. Germline values: CDR1 GTSNPN, CDR2 SVGIG (reference sequence). CDR3 size: 19 residues. As DNA, the CDR3 is TGTGCCTGGCGCCGCGGGAGAGTAGCGGGAGGGCCTGGGAACAATGAGCAGTTCTTC. This gives the protein CAWRRGRVAGGPGNNEQFF.

This clone occurred once. CDR3 nucleotide sequence: TGTGCCAGTAATCTAAATGAGGAGGGCGAGCAGTACTTC. The encoded protein is CASNLNEEGEQYF. J is TRBJ2-7 and V is TRBV19, with a possible D match to TRBD2 (6 bases). The V end lost 7 bases, the J end lost 6 bases, and 16 bases lay between the germline ends. This CDR3 is built from 13 residues. The germline V gene has CDR1 LNHDA and CDR2 SQIVND (reference sequence).

This rearrangement joins TRBV6-6 to TRBJ1-5, with no clear D. This CDR3 spans 13 amino acids. Trimming cost V 4 bases and J 7 bases, with 11 bases left between them. Germline V gene data show CDR1 as MNHNY and CDR2 as SVGAGI (reference sequence). CDR3 bases: TGTGCCAGCAGTTCATTTGGAGTCCAGCCCCAGCATTTT. Its translation is CASSSFGVQPQHF.

The V and J genes are TRBV4-3 and TRBJ2-1; 7 bases match TRBD2. CDR3 length equals 16 residues. CDR1 LGHNA and CDR2 YSLEER come from the germline V gene. V shed 1 base, J shed 8 bases, and the junction held 11 bases outside the gene matches. The CDR3 nucleotides read TGCGCCAGCAGCCAAGTTGGGCGCGGGAGTGCTGATGAGCAGTTCTTC. Translated: CASSQVGRGSADEQFF.

The chain couples TRBV6-6 to TRBJ1-1, with D maybe TRBD1 (6 bases). Germline V gives CDR1 MNHNY, CDR2 SVGAGI (reference sequence). This CDR3 has 12 residues. V was trimmed by 4 bases and J by 5 bases, leaving 8 bases between them. The CDR3 is CASSFGQTEAFF. The CDR3 DNA reads TGTGCCAGCAGTTTCGGACAGACTGAAGCTTTCTTT.

This clone appeared once. This chain uses TRBV28 with TRBJ1-4; 9 bases map to TRBD1. Germline trimming cut 3 bases from V and 7 bases from J; bases unmatched to any gene: 9. The length of the CDR3 is 16 residues. Germline V lookup: CDR1 MDHEN, CDR2 SYDVKM. CDR3 nucleotides: TGTGCCAGCAGTTTGTCAACCGGGACAGGGTTTGAAAAACTGTTTTTT. This gives the protein CASSLSTGTGFEKLFF.

Only one count was recorded for this clone. V is TRBV11-1 and J is TRBJ2-2, with a tentative D call TRBD2 (6 bases). V was clipped by 5 bases and J by 5 bases, with 9 bases between them. The CDR3 covers 13 residues. Germline-derived CDR1 and CDR2 are SGHAT and FQDESV (reference sequence). This CDR3 reads CASSRGGTGELFF. The CDR3 region has the DNA TGTGCCAGCAGCCGAGGAGGGACCGGGGAGCTGTTTTTT.

This clone was picked up a small number of times. The chain employs TRBV7-8 and TRBJ2-5; no clear D gene. This CDR3 is 14 amino acids long. The germline gives CDR1 SGHVS, CDR2 FQNEAQ. V shed 5 bases and J shed 2 bases, with 12 bases lying between them. In nucleotides, the CDR3 is TGTGCCAGCAGCCCTACCCGGGTGCAAGAGACCCAGTACTTC. The encoded protein is CASSPTRVQETQYF.

The chain couples TRBV28 to TRBJ2-2, with D possibly being TRBD1 (6 bases). Germline lookup yields CDR1 MDHEN and CDR2 SYDVKM. CDR3 length equals 14 residues. Trimming removed 2 bases at V and 5 bases at J, with 9 bases between. In DNA form, the CDR3 reads TGTGCCAGCAGTTTAAGGGGGACGACCGGGGAGCTGTTTTTT. This codes for CASSLRGTTGELFF.

The rearrangement uses TRBV19 and TRBJ1-2; TRBD1 is a possible D gene (5 bases). The V end lost 3 bases, the J end lost 4 bases, and 9 bases lay between the germline ends. The CDR3 runs 13 residues. In germline, CDR1 is LNHDA, CDR2 SQIVND (reference sequence). The CDR3 DNA reads TGTGCCAGTAGTATGACAGTTCTCTATGGCTACACCTTC. Amino acid sequence: CASSMTVLYGYTF.

This chain joins TRBV7-6 and TRBJ2-7; TRBD2 is a possible D gene (6 bases). CDR3 length: 15 amino acids. The V gene's germline CDR1 is SGHVS and CDR2 FNYEAQ. Trimming cost V 3 bases and J 3 bases, with 15 bases left between them. The CDR3 region is CASSLGSGLNYEQYF. The CDR3 coding sequence is TGTGCCAGCAGCTTGGGATCGGGACTTAACTACGAGCAGTACTTC.

A few counts support this clone. The rearrangement uses TRBV5-5 and TRBJ2-1; 8 nucleotides align to TRBD2. The V and J ends lost 4 bases and 2 bases, in that order; junction bases with no gene match: 5. This CDR3 is 15 amino acids long. Germline CDR1 and CDR2: SGHKS and YYEKEE (reference sequence). The CDR3 loop is CASSVGLVTYNEQFF. The CDR3 nucleotides are TGTGCCAGCAGCGTGGGACTAGTAACCTACAATGAGCAGTTCTTC.

In this sample, this clone turned up a few times. V is TRBV29-1 and J is TRBJ1-1, with D perhaps TRBD1 (5 bases). The V and J ends lost 3 bases and 5 bases respectively, with 10 bases between them. The CDR3 is made up of 12 amino acids. Germline CDR1 reads SQVTM; CDR2 reads ANQGSEA. The CDR3 DNA is TGCAGCGTTGAGGGGCTAGGGACTGAAGCTTTCTTT. Translating gives CSVEGLGTEAFF.

The rearrangement joins TRBV27 to TRBJ1-6; D gene unclear. CDR1 and CDR2 from the germline V gene are MNHEY and SMNVEV (reference sequence). Trimming cost V 0 bases and J 2 bases, with 5 bases left between them. The CDR3 has 15 residues. The CDR3 here is CASSLSGAYNSPLHF. The CDR3 DNA follows: TGTGCCAGCAGTTTATCGGGAGCCTATAATTCACCCCTCCACTTT.